The rows below give T cell receptor beta chains drawn from one sample of a study of Ad26.COV2.S vaccination and SARS-CoV-2 variants. The assay was immunoSEQ multiplex PCR, and TCRdb's table has in-frame clones only and misses some. Among about 280,000 clones listed, roughly 86% were seen once. Source: peripheral blood, taken in a trial of Ad26.COV2.S vaccine versus placebo. Source of these receptors: a person aged 18-60 years who received the Ad26.COV2.S COVID-19 vaccine or a placebo. Both conserved end residues are part of each CDR3. The order of the fields is CDR3 length, D gene, clone size, J gene, V gene, CDR3 protein, CDR3 DNA. A D gene is named only where the DNA matches it firmly. A clone size is listed for some rows: how often the clone was seen (once, few, many), or a class if it is expanded.

>13|NA|NA|TRBJ1-4|TRBV27
CASSKPGEEKLFF
TGTGCCAGCAGTAAGCCAGGGGAGGAAAAACTGTTTTTT
>13|NA|once|TRBJ2-5|TRBV9
CASSVSRQETQYF
TGTGCCAGCAGCGTTTCGCGACAAGAGACCCAGTACTTC
>15|TRBD1|NA|TRBJ1-1|TRBV3-1/TRBV3-2
CASSSRRQGTDEAFF
TGTGCCAGCAGCTCCAGGAGACAGGGGACTGATGAAGCTTTCTTT
>15|NA|NA|TRBJ2-1|TRBV11-2
CASSRGGSSYNEQFF
TGTGCCAGCAGCAGAGGGGGGTCCTCCTACAATGAGCAGTTCTTC
>11|NA|NA|TRBJ2-7|TRBV30
CAWSRGYEQYF
TGTGCCTGGAGTCGGGGGTACGAGCAGTACTTC
>15|NA|NA|TRBJ1-2|TRBV6-5
CASTSGALLNYGYTF
TGTGCCAGCACCTCAGGGGCCCTTCTTAACTATGGCTACACCTTC
>14|NA|NA|TRBJ2-2|TRBV7-9
CASSLVQNTGELFF
TGTGCCAGCAGCTTAGTACAAAACACCGGGGAGCTGTTTTTT
>14|TRBD2|NA|TRBJ2-7|TRBV3-1/TRBV3-2
CASSLTSGRYEQYF
TGTGCCAGCAGCCTCACTAGCGGGAGATACGAGCAGTACTTC
>13|NA|NA|TRBJ1-5|TRBV27
CASSLRQNQPQHF
TGTGCCAGCAGTCTGAGACAGAATCAGCCCCAGCATTTT
>15|TRBD2|NA|TRBJ2-5|TRBV5-4
CASSFSTSGIETQYF
TGTGCCAGCAGCTTTTCGACTAGCGGGATTGAGACCCAGTACTTC
>14|NA|NA|TRBJ1-2|TRBV25-1
CASSDWPGVEGYTF
TGTGCCAGCAGTGATTGGCCGGGCGTGGAGGGCTACACCTTC
>14|NA|NA|TRBJ1-1|TRBV5-1
CASSRDGLNTEAFF
TGCGCCAGCAGCCGGGACGGTCTGAACACTGAAGCTTTCTTT
>13|NA|NA|TRBJ2-1|TRBV6-2/TRBV6-3
CASSYGPSGEQFF
TGTGCCAGCAGTTACGGGCCCTCCGGTGAGCAGTTCTTC
>12|NA|NA|TRBJ2-1|TRBV28
CASSFEGVEQFF
TGTGCCAGCAGTTTCGAGGGAGTCGAGCAGTTCTTC
>11|NA|NA|TRBJ2-7|TRBV20-1
CSARVQKEQYF
TGCAGTGCTAGAGTCCAAAAGGAACAGTACTTC
>16|NA|NA|TRBJ1-4|TRBV4-1
CASSQGTVATNEKLFF
TGCGCCAGCAGCCAAGGTACAGTTGCAACTAATGAAAAACTGTTTTTT
>16|NA|NA|TRBJ2-1|TRBV7-2
CASSLRMGAAGNEQFF
TGTGCCAGCAGCTTAAGGATGGGGGCAGCGGGCAATGAGCAGTTCTTC
>16|NA|NA|TRBJ2-7|TRBV11-2
CASSLDGGRLLYEQYF
TGTGCCAGCAGCTTAGATGGGGGGCGTTTACTCTACGAGCAGTACTTC
>15|NA|NA|TRBJ1-5|TRBV6-2/TRBV6-3
CASSSSRSGHQPQHF
TGTGCCAGCAGCTCTAGTCGGTCGGGTCATCAGCCCCAGCATTTT
>14|NA|NA|TRBJ1-1|TRBV7-2
CASSLIAGATEAFF
TGTGCCAGCAGCTTAATAGCGGGGGCCACTGAAGCTTTCTTT
>14|NA|NA|TRBJ1-6|TRBV30
CAWSVPAPNSPLHF
TGTGCCTGGAGTGTACCGGCACCTAATTCACCCCTCCACTTT
>14|NA|NA|TRBJ2-7|TRBV30
CAWSPTYLLYEQYF
TGTGCCTGGAGTCCCACATATTTACTGTACGAGCAGTACTTC
>15|NA|NA|TRBJ1-1|TRBV27
CASSFSVGMNTEAFF
TGTGCCAGCAGTTTTTCAGTGGGCATGAACACTGAAGCTTTCTTT
>15|NA|NA|TRBJ1-1|TRBV11-2
CASSRDGLMNTEAFF
TGTGCCAGCAGCCGAGACGGCCTCATGAACACTGAAGCTTTCTTT
>10|NA|NA|TRBJ1-5|TRBV10-1
CARKGQPQHF
TGCGCCAGGAAGGGTCAGCCCCAGCATTTT
>16|TRBD2|NA|TRBJ2-1|TRBV4-2
CASSQVGLAENNEQFF
TGTGCCAGCAGCCAAGTCGGACTAGCGGAGAACAATGAGCAGTTCTTC
>11|NA|NA|TRBJ2-1|TRBV20-1
CSAPRLNEQFF
TGCAGTGCTCCCCGGCTCAACGAGCAGTTCTTC
>18|TRBD2|NA|TRBJ2-5|TRBV5-4
CASMLRTGFSGRVETQYF
TGTGCCAGCATGCTCCGGACAGGATTTAGCGGGAGAGTAGAGACCCAGTACTTC
>12|NA|NA|TRBJ2-7|TRBV5-6
CASSSTGYEQYF
TGTGCCAGCAGCTCAACAGGGTACGAGCAGTACTTC
>15|TRBD1|NA|TRBJ2-3|TRBV9
CASSVDRGRTDTQYF
TGTGCCAGCAGCGTAGACAGGGGGAGGACAGATACGCAGTATTTT
>17|NA|NA|TRBJ2-7|TRBV10-3
CAISEPSASPRRYEQYF
TGTGCCATCAGTGAGCCGTCAGCGTCTCCTAGACGCTACGAGCAGTACTTC
>16|TRBD2|NA|TRBJ2-7|TRBV3-1/TRBV3-2
CASSRGLAGGLYEQYF
TGTGCCAGCAGCCGGGGGCTGGCGGGGGGGCTCTACGAGCAGTACTTC
>15|NA|once|TRBJ2-5|TRBV30
CAWSVVQGGGETQYF
TGTGCCTGGAGTGTTGTCCAGGGGGGGGGAGAGACCCAGTACTTC
>11|NA|NA|TRBJ1-6|TRBV13
CASSRVGPLHF
TGTGCCAGCAGCAGGGTTGGGCCCCTCCACTTT
>14|NA|once|TRBJ1-2|TRBV5-4
CASSPYTAGVGYTF
TGTGCCAGCAGCCCGTACACGGCTGGGGTTGGCTACACCTTC
>17|NA|NA|TRBJ1-3|TRBV28
CASSPTPGDYSGNTIYF
TGTGCCAGCAGTCCGACGCCCGGGGATTACTCTGGAAACACCATATATTTT
>14|NA|NA|TRBJ1-1|TRBV7-2
CASSLIDRNTEAFF
TGTGCCAGCAGCCTAATTGACAGGAACACTGAAGCTTTCTTT
>14|TRBD2|NA|TRBJ2-2|TRBV28
CASIPGTRSGELFF
TGTGCCAGTATACCCGGGACTAGAAGCGGGGAGCTGTTTTTT
>14|TRBD1|NA|TRBJ1-2|TRBV14
CARDREVSWYGYTF
TGTGCCCGGGACAGGGAGGTGTCTTGGTATGGCTACACCTTC
>14|TRBD1|NA|TRBJ1-2|TRBV18
CASTVGQANYGYTF
TGTGCCAGCACGGTGGGACAGGCCAACTATGGCTACACCTTC
>14|TRBD1|NA|TRBJ1-2|TRBV12-5
CASGLAGDRRGYTF
TGTGCTAGTGGTTTGGCTGGGGACAGGCGGGGCTACACCTTC